Below are 10 T cell receptor beta chains sequenced from a single sample in a study of regulatory T cells. Amplification used 52 TRBV primers and 13 TRBJ primers. The method was immunoSEQ multiplex PCR; TCRdb's version includes in-frame clones alone and lacks a portion of them. The sample holds tens of thousands of clones, roughly 93% seen once. The source material was CD8+ T cells sorted from blood. These receptor sequences come from a child aged 2-15 years with CD3G deficiency.

The CDR3 loop is CASSIGHEQFF. The CDR3 DNA reads TGTGCCAGCAGTATAGGACATGAGCAGTTCTTC. This chain connects TRBV7-9 to TRBJ2-1; D unresolved. Trimming removed 6 bases at V and 8 bases at J, with 8 bases between. Germline loops: CDR1 SEHNR, CDR2 FQNEAQ (reference sequence). This CDR3 contains 11 residues.

This chain joins TRBV6-1 and TRBJ2-7; D gene ambiguous. The CDR3 loop spans 14 amino acids. Germline-derived CDR1 and CDR2 are MNHNS and SASEGT. Trimming cost V 6 bases and J 3 bases, with 15 bases left between them. CDR3 sequence reads: CASRKLDTYYEQYF. As DNA, the CDR3 is TGTGCCAGCAGGAAATTAGACACCTACTACGAGCAGTACTTC.

The V gene is TRBV19, the J gene TRBJ1-5; perhaps TRBD1 as D (6 bases). Germline V gene sequence: CDR1 LNHDA, CDR2 SQIVND (reference sequence). CDR3 length: 12 residues. Deletions cut 9 bases from V and 7 bases from J, with 13 bases between. CDR3 region: CASRTGRQPQHF. CDR3 DNA: TGTGCCAGCCGCACAGGGCGGCAGCCCCAGCATTTT.

The chain joins TRBV28 to TRBJ2-7; weak D call: TRBD2 (8 bases). CDR3 size: 18 residues. V was shortened by 4 bases and J by 3 bases, with 25 bases between the two germline ends. Germline loops: CDR1 MDHEN, CDR2 SYDVKM. CDR3 amino acids: CASSWDGRGPKKDYEQYF. Here the CDR3 DNA reads TGTGCCAGCAGTTGGGACGGGAGGGGGCCCAAGAAGGACTACGAGCAGTACTTC. Using reference TRBV28 and TRBJ2-7 for the parts outside the CDR3, the full variable domain is DVKVTQSSRYLVKRTGEKVFLECVQDMDHENMFWYRQDPGLGLRLIYFSYDVKMKEKGDIPEGYSVSREKKERFSLILESASTNQTSMYLCASSWDGRGPKKDYEQYFGPGTRLTVT.

A note on this clone: Within the sample, other DNA sequences also encode this same CDR3. V usage is TRBV6-1 and J usage is TRBJ1-1; the D is unclear. V was shortened by 2 bases and J by 1 base, with 8 bases between the two germline ends. The CDR3 spans 14 residues. Germline CDR1 and CDR2: MNHNS and SASEGT. The CDR3 region has the DNA TGTGCCAGCAGTGAAATTGCAGGGAACACTGAAGCTTTCTTT. Encoded protein: CASSEIAGNTEAFF.

The chain uses TRBV28 and TRBJ2-5, with TRBD2 as a possible D gene (5 bases). This CDR3 spans 16 amino acids. Germline CDR1 MDHEN, CDR2 SYDVKM. Trimming pared 5 bases from V and 1 base from J, leaving 17 bases between. The CDR3 loop is CASSQRSPISQETQYF. In DNA form, the CDR3 reads TGTGCCAGCAGTCAGCGGAGCCCCATCTCCCAAGAGACCCAGTACTTC.

Worth noting for this clone: One end of the junction is discordant with germline, which a read error may explain. The chain combines TRBV27 with TRBJ2-1; maybe TRBD2 (5 bases). CDR1 is MNHEY and CDR2 is SMNVEV in the germline V gene (reference sequence). The CDR3 sequence is 9 residues long. CDR3 bases: TGTGCCATTACCCCCCCGCGGGTCTTC. It codes for CAITPPRVF.

J is TRBJ2-3 and V is TRBV28; TRBD2 is a possible D gene (6 bases). The CDR3 is 15 amino acids. Germline V gives CDR1 MDHEN, CDR2 SYDVKM. The V end lost 3 bases, the J end lost 1 base, and 11 bases lay between the germline ends. In DNA form, the CDR3 reads TGTGCCAGCAGTTTTAGCGGACCCGGCACAGATACGCAGTATTTT. Encoded protein: CASSFSGPGTDTQYF.

This sequence joins TRBV7-2 and TRBJ2-1; D gene uncertain. The CDR3 runs 15 residues. Trimming removed 3 bases from V and 6 bases from J, with 15 bases in between. Germline lookup yields CDR1 SGHTA and CDR2 FQGNSA. CDR3 DNA: TGTGCCAGCAGCTTTCGGGCCCGAAACGGCAATGAGCAGTTCTTC. The encoded protein is CASSFRARNGNEQFF.

This clone was recorded once. The chain combines TRBV28 with TRBJ2-7, with 16 bases fitting TRBD2. This CDR3 contains 16 residues. CDR1 and CDR2 (germline): MDHEN, SYDVKM. Trimming removed 5 bases from V and 6 bases from J; junction bases left unmatched: 7. This CDR3 reads CASSLGLAGGTGEQYF. CDR3 DNA: TGTGCCAGCAGTCTGGGACTAGCGGGAGGGACGGGCGAGCAGTACTTC.